The present T cell receptor (beta chain) was sequenced within a study of beta chain features in type 1 diabetes. The study, taken as a whole, reports: Small HLA sub-analyses could not settle whether HLA shapes TCRB rearrangement. Type 1 diabetes patients showed a moderate but significant shortening of TCRB CDR3s in all four CD4+ subsets.

Germline CDR1 is ENHRY and CDR2 is SYGVKD. This CDR3 is built from 12 residues. V lost 4 bases and J lost 8, with 11 bases in between. Expressed TCRB transcripts were sequenced because the entire RNA isolate underwent reverse transcription. Only in-frame clones appear in the TCRdb table, and some are missing; sequencing was by immunoSEQ multiplex PCR. The sample consists of under 150,000 clones, roughly 17% of them appearing once. With regard to this clone: Its antigen is unidentified.

The specimen was central memory CD4+ T cells from blood. The chain has TRBV10-3 and TRBJ1-2; no clear D gene. This TCR was recovered from a man aged 18 to 30 with type 1 diabetes. CDR3 sequence (DNA): TGTGCCATCAGTGTGGGTGAGCGCGGCTACACCTTC. Translation: CAISVGERGYTF.